Listed below are T cell receptor beta chains from one sample, sequenced in a study of CD8 T cells in Susac syndrome. TCRdb processed the immunoSEQ multiplex PCR reads anew with MiXCR; each CDR3 protein has one entry. The sample includes 160,000 or so distinct CDR3 sequences, roughly 95% of them seen just once. The sample was CD4+ T cells from PBMCs. The receptors were gathered from a human donor with Susac syndrome. Both conserved end residues are part of each CDR3. The order of the fields is V gene, clone size, D gene, J gene, CDR3 DNA, CDR3 protein. The D gene is left open where the match is weak. Size values are once, few and many counts, or a class for expanded clones, and some rows have none.

v_call: TRBV5-1; clone_size: few; d_call: TRBD2; j_call: TRBJ2-5; cdr3_nt: TGCGCCAGCAGCTTACTAGCGGGGGAAGAGACCCAGTACTTC; cdr3_aa: CASSLLAGEETQYF
v_call: TRBV12-3/TRBV12-4; clone_size: once; d_call: TRBD1; j_call: TRBJ2-5; cdr3_nt: TGTGCCAGCAGTATCCCGACAGGGGCGGCGGAGACCCAGTACTTC; cdr3_aa: CASSIPTGAAETQYF
v_call: TRBV29-1; clone_size: NA; d_call: NA; j_call: TRBJ2-5; cdr3_nt: TGCAGCGTTGGGAGCTCAGGGTTCGCAGAGACCCAGTACTTC; cdr3_aa: CSVGSSGFAETQYF
v_call: TRBV5-1; clone_size: NA; d_call: NA; j_call: TRBJ2-2; cdr3_nt: TGCGCCAGCAGCCCCGAGGGCGGGGAGCTGTTTTTT; cdr3_aa: CASSPEGGELFF
v_call: TRBV29-1; clone_size: NA; d_call: NA; j_call: TRBJ1-2; cdr3_nt: TGCAGCGTTGACCCTCAGGGGCCTACCCCTGGCTACACCTTC; cdr3_aa: CSVDPQGPTPGYTF
v_call: TRBV29-1; clone_size: NA; d_call: TRBD1; j_call: TRBJ1-5; cdr3_nt: TGCAGCGGAGAACAGGGGGCACAAGGCAATCAGCCCCAGCATTTT; cdr3_aa: CSGEQGAQGNQPQHF
v_call: TRBV5-6; clone_size: NA; d_call: NA; j_call: TRBJ2-5; cdr3_nt: TGTGCCAGCAGCTTGGATAGGAGCGAGACCCAGTACTTC; cdr3_aa: CASSLDRSETQYF
v_call: TRBV3-1; clone_size: NA; d_call: NA; j_call: TRBJ1-5; cdr3_nt: TGTGCCAGCAGCCAATGGATTTCAAATCAGCCCCAGCATTTT; cdr3_aa: CASSQWISNQPQHF
v_call: TRBV29-1; clone_size: NA; d_call: NA; j_call: TRBJ2-3; cdr3_nt: TGCAGCGGGGGGCCGATCACAGATACGCAGTATTTT; cdr3_aa: CSGGPITDTQYF
v_call: TRBV5-1; clone_size: NA; d_call: NA; j_call: TRBJ2-5; cdr3_nt: TGCGCCACCAGACCGGGACTCTCAGAGACCCAGTACTTC; cdr3_aa: CATRPGLSETQYF
v_call: TRBV7-9; clone_size: NA; d_call: NA; j_call: TRBJ2-5; cdr3_nt: TGTGCCAGCAGCCACCTCCTCCATGTAGCGGTTGGCGGAGAGACCCAGTACTTC; cdr3_aa: CASSHLLHVAVGGETQYF
v_call: TRBV5-1; clone_size: NA; d_call: NA; j_call: TRBJ1-2; cdr3_nt: TGCGCCAGCAGCCGCGGGGGAGAGTGGGGCTATGGCTACACCTTC; cdr3_aa: CASSRGGEWGYGYTF
v_call: TRBV9; clone_size: NA; d_call: TRBD1; j_call: TRBJ2-1; cdr3_nt: TGTGCCAGCAGCGGCAAGGGGGCTAGTTACAATGAGCAGTTCTTC; cdr3_aa: CASSGKGASYNEQFF
v_call: TRBV4-1; clone_size: once; d_call: NA; j_call: TRBJ2-7; cdr3_nt: TGCGCCAGCAGCCAAGAAAGCTCCTACGAGCAGTACTTC; cdr3_aa: CASSQESSYEQYF
v_call: TRBV5-4; clone_size: once; d_call: TRBD2; j_call: TRBJ2-1; cdr3_nt: TGTGCCAGCAGCCCGGGGACTAGCTCCTACAATGAGCAGTTCTTC; cdr3_aa: CASSPGTSSYNEQFF
v_call: TRBV30; clone_size: NA; d_call: TRBD1; j_call: TRBJ1-6; cdr3_nt: TGTGCCTGCCGGACAGGGGGGTCACCCCTCCACTTT; cdr3_aa: CACRTGGSPLHF
v_call: TRBV4-2; clone_size: NA; d_call: TRBD2; j_call: TRBJ2-3; cdr3_nt: TGTGCCAGCAGCCAAGATCTTACTAGCGGGGGCACAGATACGCAGTATTTT; cdr3_aa: CASSQDLTSGGTDTQYF
v_call: TRBV15; clone_size: NA; d_call: NA; j_call: TRBJ2-7; cdr3_nt: TGTGCCACCAGCAGACTAGCAGTGGACGAGCAGTACTTC; cdr3_aa: CATSRLAVDEQYF
v_call: TRBV29-1; clone_size: NA; d_call: NA; j_call: TRBJ2-3; cdr3_nt: TGCAGCGTTGAAGATGTGAGAACAGATACGCAGTATTTT; cdr3_aa: CSVEDVRTDTQYF
v_call: TRBV29-1; clone_size: NA; d_call: TRBD1; j_call: TRBJ2-7; cdr3_nt: TGCAGCGTTGAAGGGAAGGGGGCATCCTACGAGCAGTACTTC; cdr3_aa: CSVEGKGASYEQYF
v_call: TRBV20-1; clone_size: few; d_call: NA; j_call: TRBJ2-3; cdr3_nt: TGCAGTGCTCCCCCCGGGGGCACAGATACGCAGTATTTT; cdr3_aa: CSAPPGGTDTQYF
v_call: TRBV20-1; clone_size: NA; d_call: TRBD1; j_call: TRBJ2-3; cdr3_nt: TGCAGTGCTAAGCGGGACAGGGCCCTCACAGATACGCAGTATTTT; cdr3_aa: CSAKRDRALTDTQYF
v_call: TRBV4-2; clone_size: NA; d_call: TRBD2; j_call: TRBJ2-5; cdr3_nt: TGTGCCAGCAGCCCAGGGACTAGCGGGGGGGCCGGAGAGACCCAGTACTTC; cdr3_aa: CASSPGTSGGAGETQYF
v_call: TRBV18; clone_size: NA; d_call: TRBD1; j_call: TRBJ2-7; cdr3_nt: TGTGCCAGCTCACCGGGACAGGGGGCGTACGAGCAGTACTTC; cdr3_aa: CASSPGQGAYEQYF
v_call: TRBV1; clone_size: NA; d_call: NA; j_call: TRBJ2-7; cdr3_nt: TGCACCAGCAGCGGACGGAGACTCGTCTCCTACGAGCAGTACTTC; cdr3_aa: CTSSGRRLVSYEQYF
v_call: TRBV2; clone_size: NA; d_call: TRBD1; j_call: TRBJ2-7; cdr3_nt: TGTGCCAGCAACAGGGGGTCCTACGAGCAGTACTTC; cdr3_aa: CASNRGSYEQYF
v_call: TRBV6-6; clone_size: NA; d_call: TRBD1; j_call: TRBJ2-7; cdr3_nt: TGTGCCAGCAGTTACCCGCCGACAGGGGGAAAGTACGAGCAGTACTTC; cdr3_aa: CASSYPPTGGKYEQYF
v_call: TRBV7-8; clone_size: NA; d_call: NA; j_call: TRBJ1-2; cdr3_nt: TGTGCCAGCAGCTTAGCAAGACCGTCGGAGGGCTATGGCTACACCTTC; cdr3_aa: CASSLARPSEGYGYTF
v_call: TRBV18; clone_size: NA; d_call: NA; j_call: TRBJ1-1; cdr3_nt: TGTGCCAGCTCACCAAAGATTGGAGAGGCAGAAGCTTTCTTT; cdr3_aa: CASSPKIGEAEAFF
v_call: TRBV5-1; clone_size: NA; d_call: NA; j_call: TRBJ2-1; cdr3_nt: TGCGCCAGCGGAATACAGACCGCTAGCTCCTACAATGAGCAGTTCTTC; cdr3_aa: CASGIQTASSYNEQFF
v_call: TRBV4-1; clone_size: NA; d_call: TRBD1; j_call: TRBJ2-5; cdr3_nt: TGTGCCAGCAGCCGGGACAGCCAAGAGACCCAGTACTTC; cdr3_aa: CASSRDSQETQYF
v_call: TRBV29-1; clone_size: NA; d_call: NA; j_call: TRBJ2-7; cdr3_nt: TGCAGCGTTGGGAGGCAGTCCTACGAGCAGTACTTC; cdr3_aa: CSVGRQSYEQYF
v_call: TRBV25-1; clone_size: NA; d_call: NA; j_call: TRBJ1-2; cdr3_nt: TGTGCCAGCAGTGACTGGGGCTATGGCTACACCTTC; cdr3_aa: CASSDWGYGYTF
v_call: TRBV29-1; clone_size: once; d_call: TRBD1; j_call: TRBJ2-7; cdr3_nt: TGCAGCGTTGGATCGAGACAGGGAGTCCACGAGCAGTACTTC; cdr3_aa: CSVGSRQGVHEQYF
v_call: TRBV7-2; clone_size: NA; d_call: NA; j_call: TRBJ2-3; cdr3_nt: TGTGCCAGCAGCTTACAGGAGGGGATATGGAATACGCAGTATTTT; cdr3_aa: CASSLQEGIWNTQYF
v_call: TRBV29-1; clone_size: few; d_call: TRBD2; j_call: TRBJ2-2; cdr3_nt: TGCAGCGTCACGCCAGCGGGGGGGCGTACCGGGGAGTTGTTTTTT; cdr3_aa: CSVTPAGGRTGELFF
v_call: TRBV3-1; clone_size: NA; d_call: NA; j_call: TRBJ2-3; cdr3_nt: TGTGCCAGCAGCCAACATCCGGGGACTAGCACAGATACGCAGTATTTT; cdr3_aa: CASSQHPGTSTDTQYF
v_call: TRBV9; clone_size: NA; d_call: NA; j_call: TRBJ1-2; cdr3_nt: TGTGCCAGCAGCGTCGTCGAGGGCTATGGCTACACCTTC; cdr3_aa: CASSVVEGYGYTF
v_call: TRBV12-5; clone_size: NA; d_call: NA; j_call: TRBJ2-1; cdr3_nt: TGTGCTAGTGCCTCCTCAAACAAGGCTGTGCGGAATGAGCAGTTCTTC; cdr3_aa: CASASSNKAVRNEQFF
v_call: TRBV29-1; clone_size: NA; d_call: TRBD1; j_call: TRBJ1-4; cdr3_nt: TGCAGCGTCCCCCTCCGGGACAGGGCAAACGGGGAACTGTTTTTT; cdr3_aa: CSVPLRDRANGELFF
v_call: TRBV6-6; clone_size: NA; d_call: NA; j_call: TRBJ2-1; cdr3_nt: TGTGCCGCTGCGGGGTATGAGCAGTTCTTC; cdr3_aa: CAAAGYEQFF
v_call: TRBV4-3; clone_size: once; d_call: TRBD1; j_call: TRBJ1-1; cdr3_nt: TGCGCCAGCAGCCAAGTGACAGGGACCACTGAAGCTTTCTTT; cdr3_aa: CASSQVTGTTEAFF
v_call: TRBV6-1; clone_size: NA; d_call: TRBD1; j_call: TRBJ2-6; cdr3_nt: TGTGCCAGCAAGCCGGGACAGACTTCTGGGGCCAACGTCCTGACTTTC; cdr3_aa: CASKPGQTSGANVLTF
v_call: TRBV6-5; clone_size: NA; d_call: TRBD1; j_call: TRBJ1-6; cdr3_nt: TGTGCCAGCAGTTACGACTTGACAGGGAAAAGCTCCTATAATTCACCCCTCCACTTT; cdr3_aa: CASSYDLTGKSSYNSPLHF